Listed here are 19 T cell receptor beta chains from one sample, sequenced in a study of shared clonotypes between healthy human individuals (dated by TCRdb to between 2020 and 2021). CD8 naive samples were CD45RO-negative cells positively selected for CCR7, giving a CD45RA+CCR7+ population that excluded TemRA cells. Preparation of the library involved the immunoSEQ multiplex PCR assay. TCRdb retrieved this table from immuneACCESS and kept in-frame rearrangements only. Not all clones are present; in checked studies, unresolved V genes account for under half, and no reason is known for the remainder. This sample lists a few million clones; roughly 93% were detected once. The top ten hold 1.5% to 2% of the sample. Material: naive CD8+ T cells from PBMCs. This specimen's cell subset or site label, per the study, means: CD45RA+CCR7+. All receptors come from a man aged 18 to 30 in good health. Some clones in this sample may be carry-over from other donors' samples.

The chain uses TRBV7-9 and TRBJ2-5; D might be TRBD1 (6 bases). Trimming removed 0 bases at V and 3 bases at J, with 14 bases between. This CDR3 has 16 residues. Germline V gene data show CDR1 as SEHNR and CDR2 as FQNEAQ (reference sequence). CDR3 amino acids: CASSLAFRGWEETQYF. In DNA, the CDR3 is TGTGCCAGCAGCTTAGCCTTCAGGGGTTGGGAAGAGACCCAGTACTTC.

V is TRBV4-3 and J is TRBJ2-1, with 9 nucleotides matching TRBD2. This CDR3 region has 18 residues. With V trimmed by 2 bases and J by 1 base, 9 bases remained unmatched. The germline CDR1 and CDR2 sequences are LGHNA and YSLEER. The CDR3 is CASSQLVAGEGSYNEQFF. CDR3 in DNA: TGCGCCAGCAGCCAACTCGTAGCGGGAGAAGGGTCCTACAATGAGCAGTTCTTC.

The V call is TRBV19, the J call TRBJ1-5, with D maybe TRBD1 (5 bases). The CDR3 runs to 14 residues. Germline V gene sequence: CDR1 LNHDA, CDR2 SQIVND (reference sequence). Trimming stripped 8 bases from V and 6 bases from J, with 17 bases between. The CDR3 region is CASQTRDSGQPQHF. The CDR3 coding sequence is TGTGCCAGTCAAACACGGGACTCGGGTCAGCCCCAGCATTTT. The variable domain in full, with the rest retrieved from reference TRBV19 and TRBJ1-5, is DGGITQSPKYLFRKEGQNVTLSCEQNLNHDAMYWYRQDPGQGLRLIYYSQIVNDFQKGDIAEGYSVSREKKESFPLTVTSAQKNPTAFYLCASQTRDSGQPQHFGDGTRLSIL.

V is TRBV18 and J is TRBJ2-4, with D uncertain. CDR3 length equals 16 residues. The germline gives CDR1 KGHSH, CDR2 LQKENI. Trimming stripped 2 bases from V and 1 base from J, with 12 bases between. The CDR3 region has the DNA TGTGCCAGCTCACCAGAGGTTCGGGTTGCCAAAAACATTCAGTACTTC. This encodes CASSPEVRVAKNIQYF. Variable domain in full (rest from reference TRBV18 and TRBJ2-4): NAGVMQNPRHLVRRRGQEARLRCSPMKGHSHVYWYRQLPEEGLKFMVYLQKENIIDESGMPKERFSAEFPKEGPSILRIQQVVRGDSAAYFCASSPEVRVAKNIQYFGAGTRLSVL.

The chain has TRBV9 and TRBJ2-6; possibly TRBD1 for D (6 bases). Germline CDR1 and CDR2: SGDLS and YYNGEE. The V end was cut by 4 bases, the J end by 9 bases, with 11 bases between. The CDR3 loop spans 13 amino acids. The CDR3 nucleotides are TGTGCCAGCAGCATCGACAGGTACAACGTCCTGACTTTC. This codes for CASSIDRYNVLTF.

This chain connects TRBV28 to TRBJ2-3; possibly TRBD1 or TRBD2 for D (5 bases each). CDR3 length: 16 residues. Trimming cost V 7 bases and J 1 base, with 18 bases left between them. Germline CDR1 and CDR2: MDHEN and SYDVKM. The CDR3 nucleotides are TGTGCCAGCAATCCCCCAGGGAGAGAAGGCACAGATACGCAGTATTTT. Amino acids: CASNPPGREGTDTQYF.

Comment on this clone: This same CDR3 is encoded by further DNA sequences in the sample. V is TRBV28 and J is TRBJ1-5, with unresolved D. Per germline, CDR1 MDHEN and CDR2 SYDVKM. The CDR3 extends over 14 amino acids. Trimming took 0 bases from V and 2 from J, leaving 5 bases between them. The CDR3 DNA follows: TGTGCCAGCAGTTTATGGCAGGGCAATCAGCCCCAGCATTTT. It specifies CASSLWQGNQPQHF.

The CDR3 sequence is CASSRSAGGYNEQFF. In DNA, the CDR3 is TGTGCCAGTTCGCGGTCAGCGGGGGGCTACAATGAGCAGTTCTTC. V and J are TRBV19 and TRBJ2-1, with 9 bases matching TRBD2. Germline CDR1 reads LNHDA; CDR2 reads SQIVND (reference sequence). The CDR3 runs to 15 residues. The J segment lost 3 bases and the V segment lost 8 bases, leaving 8 bases of the junction unmatched.

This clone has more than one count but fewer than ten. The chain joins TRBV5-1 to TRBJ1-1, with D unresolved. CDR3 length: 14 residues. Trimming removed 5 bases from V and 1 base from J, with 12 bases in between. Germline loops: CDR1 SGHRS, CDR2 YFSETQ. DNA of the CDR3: TGCGCCAGCAGTCGCCCGGACCCGAACACTGAAGCTTTCTTT. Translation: CASSRPDPNTEAFF.

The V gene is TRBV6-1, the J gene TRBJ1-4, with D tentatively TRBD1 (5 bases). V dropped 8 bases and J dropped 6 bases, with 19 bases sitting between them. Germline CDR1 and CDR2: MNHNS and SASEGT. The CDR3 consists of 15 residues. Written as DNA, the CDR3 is TGTGCCAGCTGTCGGGACGAAGGGAAGGATGAAAAACTGTTTTTT. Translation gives CASCRDEGKDEKLFF.

CDR3 bases: TGTGCCAGCAGTTCTACAGAGTCGGGGGCTAGGGATACGCAGTATTTT. Its protein is CASSSTESGARDTQYF. The J gene is TRBJ2-3, the V gene TRBV28; D may match TRBD1 or TRBD2 (6 bases each). This CDR3 comprises 16 residues. The V end was cut by 4 bases, the J end by 6 bases, with 20 bases between. Germline-derived CDR1 and CDR2 are MDHEN and SYDVKM.

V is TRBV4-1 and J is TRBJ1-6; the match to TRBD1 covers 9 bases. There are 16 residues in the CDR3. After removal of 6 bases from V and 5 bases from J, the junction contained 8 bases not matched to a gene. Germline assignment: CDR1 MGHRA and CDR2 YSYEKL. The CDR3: CASSIPGTGNNSPLHF. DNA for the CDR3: TGCGCCAGCAGTATCCCCGGGACAGGGAATAATTCACCCCTCCACTTT.

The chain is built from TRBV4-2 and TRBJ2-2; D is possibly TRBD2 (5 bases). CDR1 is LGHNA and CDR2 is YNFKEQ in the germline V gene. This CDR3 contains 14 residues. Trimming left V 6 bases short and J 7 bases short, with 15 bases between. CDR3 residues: CASSLRTPHGELFF. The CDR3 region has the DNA TGTGCCAGCAGTCTCCGGACTCCTCACGGGGAGCTGTTTTTT.

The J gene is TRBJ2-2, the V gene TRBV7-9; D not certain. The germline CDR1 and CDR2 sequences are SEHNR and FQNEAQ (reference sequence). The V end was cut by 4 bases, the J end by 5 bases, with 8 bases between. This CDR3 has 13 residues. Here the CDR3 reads CASSSARTGELFF. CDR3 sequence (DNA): TGTGCCAGCAGCTCCGCCAGAACCGGGGAGCTGTTTTTT.

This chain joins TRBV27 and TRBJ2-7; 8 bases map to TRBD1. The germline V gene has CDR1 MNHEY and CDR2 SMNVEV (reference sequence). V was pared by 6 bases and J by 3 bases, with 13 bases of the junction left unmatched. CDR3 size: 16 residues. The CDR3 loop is CASRTITDRVNYEQYF. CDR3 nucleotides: TGTGCCAGCAGAACGATTACGGACAGGGTGAACTACGAGCAGTACTTC.

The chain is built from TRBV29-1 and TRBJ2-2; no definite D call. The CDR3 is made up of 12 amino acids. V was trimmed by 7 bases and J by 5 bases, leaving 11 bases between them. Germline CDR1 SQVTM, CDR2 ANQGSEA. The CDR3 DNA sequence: TGCAGCGCTCCCGTGGGGACCGGGGAGCTGTTTTTT. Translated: CSAPVGTGELFF.

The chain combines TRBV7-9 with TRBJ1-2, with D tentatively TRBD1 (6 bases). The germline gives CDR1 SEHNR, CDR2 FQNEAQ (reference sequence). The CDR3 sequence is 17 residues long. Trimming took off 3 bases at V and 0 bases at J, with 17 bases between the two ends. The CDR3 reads CASSLQTQGKANYGYTF. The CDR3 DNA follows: TGTGCCAGCAGCTTGCAGACACAGGGAAAGGCTAACTATGGCTACACCTTC.

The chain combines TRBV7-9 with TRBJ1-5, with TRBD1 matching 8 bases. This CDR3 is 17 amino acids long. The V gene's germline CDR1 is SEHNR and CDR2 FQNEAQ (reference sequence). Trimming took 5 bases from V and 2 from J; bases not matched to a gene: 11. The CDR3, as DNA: TGTGCCAGCAGCGACGGGACCCAGGGGGCGGGCAATCAGCCCCAGCATTTT. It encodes CASSDGTQGAGNQPQHF.

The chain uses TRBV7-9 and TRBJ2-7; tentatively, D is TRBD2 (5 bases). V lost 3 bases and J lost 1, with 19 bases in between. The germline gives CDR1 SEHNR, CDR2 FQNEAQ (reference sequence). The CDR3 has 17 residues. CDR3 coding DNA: TGTGCCAGCAGCTTGGGCCACGAGGGATTTGCATCCTACGAGCAGTACTTC. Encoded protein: CASSLGHEGFASYEQYF.